This TCR beta chain was recorded in a study of technical replicates of blood from a few donors. Germline CDR1 and CDR2: MNHNY and SVGAGI (reference sequence). This CDR3 has 15 amino acids. The V and J ends lost 8 bases and 4 bases respectively, with 18 bases between them. Produced via immunoSEQ multiplex PCR; TCRdb's table is partial and in-frame only. The sample holds fewer than 85,000 clones, over 85% seen once. The source of this sequence is a human donor in good health. The chain employs TRBV6-6 and TRBJ2-1; possibly TRBD2 for D (6 bases). The sequenced material came from T cells isolated from PBMCs. CDR3 amino acids: CASSNRDLLYNEQFF. The CDR3 DNA sequence: TGTGCCAGCTCCAACCGGGACTTACTTTACAATGAGCAGTTCTTC.